The 27 T cell receptor beta chains reported below all come from one sample, sequenced in a study of shared clonotypes between healthy human individuals. Libraries were prepared by immunoSEQ multiplex PCR; TCRdb keeps only in-frame clonotypes and omits some of them. The profile shows about 2.4 million clones, roughly 93% of them singletons. What was sequenced was naive CD4+ T cells from PBMCs. The subset is: CD45RA+ positively selected. Receptors originate from a man aged 18 to 30 in good health. Some clones in this sample may be carry-over from other donors' samples.

The sample holds one count of this clone. CDR3 DNA: TGTGCCAGCAGTGAAAGGTGGGAGAACACTGAAGCTTTCTTT. Amino acid sequence: CASSERWENTEAFF. The chain joins TRBV2 to TRBJ1-1; D not certain. This CDR3 is 14 amino acids long. V gave up 2 bases and J gave up 1 base, with 8 bases separating them. Germline V lookup: CDR1 SNHLY, CDR2 FYNNEI.

The V call is TRBV5-4, the J call TRBJ2-5, with TRBD1 matching over 8 bases. The J segment lost 4 bases and the V segment lost 6 bases, leaving 11 bases of the junction unmatched. CDR3 length: 15 residues. CDR1 SGHNT and CDR2 YYREEE come from the germline V gene (reference sequence). The CDR3 DNA reads TGTGCCAGCACGGGAGTTGGACAGGGTGGAGAGACCCAGTACTTC. This gives the protein CASTGVGQGGETQYF.

This clone has only a few counts. The V call is TRBV5-1, the J call TRBJ1-1; tentatively, D is TRBD1 (5 bases). Germline-derived CDR1 and CDR2 are SGHRS and YFSETQ. The CDR3 has 14 residues. With 4 bases removed from V and 4 bases from J, the gap between germline ends came to 14 bases. CDR3 DNA: TGCGCCAGCAGCACCGAGGGGATGAGCACTGAAGCTTTCTTT. Protein: CASSTEGMSTEAFF.

The CDR3 nucleotides read TGCAGCGGGGTGGGGGTTGAGGCAGATACGCAGTATTTT. Residues: CSGVGVEADTQYF. The J gene is TRBJ2-3, the V gene TRBV29-1; D may be TRBD1 or TRBD2 (5 bases each). This CDR3 is built from 13 residues. The germline V gene encodes CDR1 SQVTM and CDR2 ANQGSEA. Trimming stripped 7 bases from V and 4 bases from J, with 15 bases between.

Details on this clone: The sample carries other DNA sequences with the same CDR3. V is TRBV18 and J is TRBJ2-1; D not resolved. Germline assignment: CDR1 KGHSH and CDR2 LQKENI. Trimming took off 0 bases at V and 4 bases at J, with 7 bases between the two ends. The length of the CDR3 is 14 residues. The CDR3 sequence is CASSPPSRYNEQFF. Here the CDR3 DNA reads TGTGCCAGCTCACCACCGTCCAGATACAATGAGCAGTTCTTC.

The V call is TRBV27, the J call TRBJ2-3, with a tentative D call TRBD1 (5 bases). The CDR3 is 17 residues long. Germline values: CDR1 MNHEY, CDR2 SMNVEV (reference sequence). V lost 1 base to trimming and J lost 4 bases, with 18 bases between them. The CDR3: CASSLFRTDQGPDTQYF. For the CDR3, the DNA is TGTGCCAGCAGTTTATTTCGGACCGATCAGGGCCCAGATACGCAGTATTTT.

This clone came up a few times. The chain recombines TRBV30 with TRBJ1-1; no reliable D call. The CDR3 runs 15 residues. Trimming pared 2 bases from V and 2 bases from J, leaving 15 bases between. Looked up from germline, CDR1 is GTSNPN and CDR2 is SVGIG (reference sequence). The CDR3 protein is CAWSNLGGRNTEAFF. The DNA for the CDR3 is TGTGCCTGGAGTAACCTGGGAGGGAGAAACACTGAAGCTTTCTTT.

This clone was counted once. The V and J genes are TRBV9 and TRBJ2-7, with D perhaps TRBD2 (6 bases). Between the trimmed V and J ends, which lost 0 bases and 5 bases, there was a span of 12 bases. This CDR3 is built from 14 residues. The V gene's germline CDR1 is SGDLS and CDR2 YYNGEE. CDR3 residues: CASSVVGGSNEQYF. The CDR3 nucleotides are TGTGCCAGCAGCGTAGTGGGAGGAAGCAACGAGCAGTACTTC.

The chain is built from TRBV6-1 and TRBJ2-5; no reliable D call. This CDR3 comprises 12 residues. The germline V gene encodes CDR1 MNHNS and CDR2 SASEGT. V lost 6 bases, J lost 1 base, and 6 bases lay in between. Here the CDR3 DNA reads TGTGCCAGCAGCCTCGTCCAAGAGACCCAGTACTTC. It translates to CASSLVQETQYF.

The rearrangement joins TRBV10-3 to TRBJ1-1; 7 positions match TRBD1. The V gene end was trimmed by 8 bases and the J gene end by 2 bases; junction bases not matched to a gene: 8. CDR3 size: 14 residues. Germline loops: CDR1 ENHRY, CDR2 SYGVKD. The CDR3 spells CAIGPRQGNTEAFF. CDR3 bases: TGTGCCATCGGCCCCCGACAGGGAAACACTGAAGCTTTCTTT.

The genes are TRBV25-1 and TRBJ2-1; 10 positions match TRBD2. The trim removed 3 bases at V and 6 bases at J, leaving 5 bases unmatched. This CDR3 region has 15 residues. Germline lookup yields CDR1 MGHDK and CDR2 SYGVNS. Written as DNA, the CDR3 is TGTGCCAGCAGTGACCCTAGCGGGAGCTTCAATGAGCAGTTCTTC. This sequence encodes CASSDPSGSFNEQFF.

V and J are TRBV28 and TRBJ2-7; D is unclear. This CDR3 is built from 14 residues. Germline V gene lookup returns CDR1 MDHEN and CDR2 SYDVKM. The V and J ends lost 5 bases and 4 bases respectively, with 15 bases between them. CDR3 nucleotide sequence: TGTGCCAGCAGTACCTTTGGGGTACAGTACGAGCAGTACTTC. Amino acid sequence: CASSTFGVQYEQYF.

This clone turned up a few times. The chain employs TRBV6-6 and TRBJ1-5; tentatively, D is TRBD1 (5 bases). V was pared by 8 bases and J by 1 base, with 15 bases between. The CDR3 spans 15 residues. Germline V gives CDR1 MNHNY, CDR2 SVGAGI (reference sequence). CDR3 sequence reads: CASSWGPESNQPQHF. DNA for the CDR3: TGTGCCAGCTCCTGGGGACCCGAAAGCAATCAGCCCCAGCATTTT.

This clone was recorded once. The J gene is TRBJ2-1, the V gene TRBV6-6, with unresolved D. The CDR3 contains 15 residues. Germline CDR1 is MNHNY and CDR2 is SVGAGI (reference sequence). V lost 6 bases and J 0 bases, leaving 12 bases between the germline ends. DNA of the CDR3: TGTGCCAGCAGGACCCTTGGATACTCCTACAATGAGCAGTTCTTC. Residues: CASRTLGYSYNEQFF.

On this clone itself: Other DNA variants within this sample encode the same CDR3. The chain uses TRBV28 and TRBJ2-3, with D unresolved. V was clipped by 3 bases and J by 6 bases, with 7 bases between them. The CDR3 is 12 residues long. CDR1 is MDHEN and CDR2 is SYDVKM in the germline V gene. CDR3 coding DNA: TGTGCCAGCAGTTTGATTGCTGATACGCAGTATTTT. It codes for CASSLIADTQYF.

The chain couples TRBV7-9 to TRBJ2-1; 11 nucleotides line up with TRBD2. V lost 1 base and J lost 6; bases outside the gene matches: 5. Germline V gives CDR1 SEHNR, CDR2 FQNEAQ (reference sequence). CDR3 length: 16 amino acids. In DNA, the CDR3 is TGTGCCAGCAGCTTAGTAGGGGGACTAGCGGCCAATGAGCAGTTCTTC. Amino acids: CASSLVGGLAANEQFF.

Of note for this clone: Within the sample, other DNA sequences also encode this same CDR3. The V and J genes are TRBV28 and TRBJ2-7; 10 bases match TRBD1. Unmatched junction bases numbered 6, after V lost 4 bases and J lost 6 bases. CDR3 length: 14 amino acids. The germline gives CDR1 MDHEN, CDR2 SYDVKM. This CDR3 reads CASSSPGQGGEQYF. CDR3 nucleotide sequence: TGTGCCAGCAGTTCCCCAGGACAGGGGGGCGAGCAGTACTTC.

The chain is built from TRBV6-1 and TRBJ2-5; TRBD2 aligns across 8 bases. The J call may be in error: the DNA end matches TRBJ2-7 better. CDR1 and CDR2 from the germline V gene are MNHNS and SASEGT. This CDR3 has 15 amino acids. This CDR3 is CASSGIAGSSYEQYF. The CDR3 region has the DNA TGTGCCAGCAGTGGGATAGCGGGGAGCTCCTACGAGCAGTACTTC.

The chain combines TRBV5-1 with TRBJ2-7; 7 bases agree with TRBD1. This CDR3 comprises 14 residues. The germline gives CDR1 SGHRS, CDR2 YFSETQ. Germline trimming cut 4 bases from V and 2 bases from J; bases unmatched to any gene: 6. The CDR3 DNA is TGCGCCAGCAGCAGGAACAGGGGAACCTACGAGCAGTACTTC. It encodes CASSRNRGTYEQYF.

The chain joins TRBV5-4 to TRBJ2-1; 11 bases line up with TRBD2. This CDR3 comprises 15 residues. The V gene's germline CDR1 is SGHNT and CDR2 YYREEE (reference sequence). V lost 4 bases and J lost 6; bases outside the gene matches: 6. DNA of the CDR3: TGTGCCAGCAGCGCTCGGACTAGCGGGCGCAATGAGCAGTTCTTC. It yields the protein CASSARTSGRNEQFF.

The rearrangement links TRBV6-4 to TRBJ2-7, with D hard to call. This CDR3 comprises 15 residues. Germline V gene sequence: CDR1 MRHNA, CDR2 SNTAGT. Between the trimmed V and J ends, which lost 7 bases and 3 bases, there was a span of 19 bases. The CDR3 DNA follows: TGTGCCAGCAAGATACCGAGTCCGAGAAGCTACGAGCAGTACTTC. Amino acids: CASKIPSPRSYEQYF.

The chain joins TRBV11-1 to TRBJ1-1, with 9 bases lining up with TRBD1. CDR1 and CDR2 (germline): SGHAT, FQDESV (reference sequence). The CDR3 totals 15 residues. V dropped 4 bases and J dropped 11; count of bases not matched to a gene: 14. Here the CDR3 reads CASSSPLSDRGDAFF. DNA of the CDR3: TGTGCCAGCAGCTCCCCTCTAAGCGACAGGGGGGATGCTTTCTTT.

This clone has only one observation. The gene calls are TRBV5-1 and TRBJ1-2; D remains ambiguous. The germline V gene has CDR1 SGHRS and CDR2 YFSETQ. Deletions cut 5 bases from V and 7 bases from J, with 21 bases between. There are 15 residues in the CDR3. CDR3 sequence: CASRTGQGLGAGYTF. The CDR3 nucleotides are TGCGCCAGCAGGACGGGTCAAGGGCTGGGAGCTGGCTACACCTTC.

The CDR3 nucleotides read TGTGCCAGCAGTCACACAGGCGCCAACTATGGCTACACCTTC. This codes for CASSHTGANYGYTF. The V call is TRBV6-1, the J call TRBJ1-2; D is possibly TRBD1 (5 bases). The V and J ends lost 5 bases and 2 bases respectively, with 12 bases between them. Germline CDR1 and CDR2: MNHNS and SASEGT. The CDR3 runs to 14 residues.

The V call is TRBV19, the J call TRBJ1-5; D not resolved. Germline CDR1 LNHDA, CDR2 SQIVND (reference sequence). Trimming took off 6 bases at V and 0 bases at J, with 15 bases between the two ends. The CDR3 is made up of 16 amino acids. The chain's CDR3 is CASRKDGRYSNQPQHF. Written as DNA, the CDR3 is TGTGCCAGTAGAAAAGATGGCAGGTATAGCAATCAGCCCCAGCATTTT. Combining the CDR3 with reference TRBV19 and TRBJ1-5 gives the whole variable domain DGGITQSPKYLFRKEGQNVTLSCEQNLNHDAMYWYRQDPGQGLRLIYYSQIVNDFQKGDIAEGYSVSREKKESFPLTVTSAQKNPTAFYLCASRKDGRYSNQPQHFGDGTRLSIL.

This sequence joins TRBV14 and TRBJ1-1; D remains unclear. Per the germline V gene, CDR1 is SGHDN and CDR2 is FVKESK. V shed 4 bases and J shed 5 bases, with 17 bases lying between them. This CDR3 is built from 15 residues. CDR3 loop: CASSRPQNSGTEAFF. CDR3 DNA sequence: TGTGCCAGCAGCCGACCACAAAACAGCGGGACTGAAGCTTTCTTT.

Note on this clone: This sample also contains other DNA sequences that code for the same CDR3. The chain couples TRBV7-3 to TRBJ2-1, with 9 nucleotides matching TRBD1. CDR3 size: 14 residues. Unmatched junction bases numbered 3, after V lost 5 bases and J lost 4 bases. The germline CDR1 and CDR2 sequences are SGHTA and FQGTGA. The CDR3 here is CASSPGQGYNEQFF. In nucleotides, the CDR3 is TGTGCCAGCAGCCCGGGACAGGGATACAATGAGCAGTTCTTC.